The 22 T cell receptor beta chains below all came from one sample that was sequenced in a study of T cells after yellow fever vaccination. TCRdb passed the 5' RACE reads through MiXCR, listing each CDR3 protein once. The sample has about 310,000 distinct CDR3 sequences; around 4% are singletons. The sample consisted of PBMCs, taken on the day of the yellow fever booster vaccination. These receptors all stem from a man aged 18 to 29 who received the YFV17D yellow fever vaccine.

This clonotype was found many times. V gene TRBV18 combines with J gene TRBJ2-5; TRBD1 agrees at 8 bases. Trimming removed 6 bases from V and 3 bases from J; junction bases left unmatched: 3. Germline loops: CDR1 KGHSH, CDR2 LQKENI. The CDR3 loop spans 13 amino acids. The CDR3 spells CASSQGAEETQYF. The CDR3 DNA sequence: TGTGCCAGCTCCCAGGGGGCTGAAGAGACCCAGTACTTC.

This clonotype has a count of ten or more. This rearrangement joins TRBV6-2 or TRBV6-3 to TRBJ2-7, with 10 bases fitting TRBD1. This CDR3 is 14 amino acids long. Germline CDR1 MNHEY, CDR2 SVGEGT. The J segment lost 5 bases and the V segment lost 6 bases, leaving 7 bases of the junction unmatched. The CDR3 coding sequence is TGTGCCAGCAGCCGACGGACAGGGGGAAACGAGCAGTACGTC. Translating gives CASSRRTGGNEQYV.

This clonotype was detected many times. The J gene is TRBJ2-7, the V gene TRBV4-3, with D perhaps matching TRBD1 or TRBD2 (5 bases each). The germline CDR1 and CDR2 sequences are LGHNA and YSLEER. The CDR3 is 14 amino acids. Trimming removed 3 bases at V and 0 bases at J, with 9 bases between. CDR3 in amino acids: CASSHWGSSYEQYF. DNA for the CDR3: TGCGCCAGCAGCCACTGGGGGAGCTCCTACGAGCAGTACTTC.

Ten or more counts support this clonotype. The V call is TRBV6-5, the J call TRBJ2-5; perhaps TRBD1 as D (5 bases). The CDR3 is 14 amino acids. Deletions cut 9 bases from V and 3 bases from J, with 17 bases between. The V gene's germline CDR1 is MNHEY and CDR2 SVGAGI. CDR3 DNA: TGTGCCAGTAAAAGCCCAGGGTTGGAAGAGACCCAGTACTTC. Protein: CASKSPGLEETQYF.

The chain uses TRBV12-3 or TRBV12-4 and TRBJ2-5, with TRBD2 matching over 11 bases. The CDR3 length is 16 residues. J was trimmed by 1 base and V by 3 bases; bases with no gene match: 4. CDR3: CASSFPGTSGQETQYF. The CDR3 bases are TGTGCCAGCAGTTTCCCCGGGACTAGCGGCCAAGAGACCCAGTACTTC.

At least ten counts were recorded for this clonotype. This chain connects TRBV4-1 to TRBJ1-2; 9 positions agree with TRBD1. The CDR3 is 16 residues long. CDR1 is MGHRA, CDR2 YSYEKL, per germline. V was pared by 3 bases and J by 7 bases, with 12 bases of the junction left unmatched. This CDR3 is CASSHYLRDRESGYTF. The CDR3 DNA is TGCGCCAGCAGCCATTACCTCCGGGACAGGGAAAGTGGCTACACCTTC.

A few counts support this clonotype. The chain uses TRBV5-6 and TRBJ2-5; 7 nucleotides line up with TRBD1. Germline CDR1 and CDR2: SGHDT and YYEEEE. After removal of 3 bases from V and 5 bases from J, the junction contained 13 bases not matched to a gene. This CDR3 comprises 16 residues. The CDR3 protein is CASSSQLDSRGETQYF. In DNA form, the CDR3 reads TGTGCCAGCAGCTCCCAATTGGACAGCAGGGGGGAGACCCAGTACTTC.

This clonotype was picked up a small number of times. This rearrangement joins TRBV2 to TRBJ2-5; D is possibly TRBD2 (5 bases). Germline CDR1 reads SNHLY; CDR2 reads FYNNEI. This CDR3 has 13 residues. The V gene lost 4 bases and the J gene lost 7 bases, with 13 bases spanning the gap. CDR3 DNA sequence: TGTGCCAGCAGTGCGGCGGTCCGGGGGACCCAGTACTTC. It yields the protein CASSAAVRGTQYF.

V and J are TRBV5-1 and TRBJ2-3; 7 nucleotides line up with TRBD2. Germline V gene data show CDR1 as SGHRS and CDR2 as YFSETQ. CDR3 size: 17 residues. Unmatched junction bases numbered 11, after V lost 1 base and J lost 3 bases. The CDR3 loop is CASSLPVLRGTTDTQYF. CDR3 DNA: TGCGCCAGCAGCTTGCCCGTTTTGCGGGGGACTACAGATACGCAGTATTTT.

This clonotype was counted ten times or more. The V gene is TRBV3-1, the J gene TRBJ1-1; maybe TRBD1 (6 bases). Germline V CDR1 and CDR2: LGHDT, YNNKEL (reference sequence). This CDR3 comprises 14 residues. V was shortened by 1 base and J by 4 bases, with 10 bases between the two germline ends. CDR3 coding DNA: TGTGCCAGCAGCCAAGTCGGGGGGCGCACTGAAGCTTTCTTT. This gives the protein CASSQVGGRTEAFF.

Many counts were recorded for this clonotype. In DNA form, the CDR3 reads TGTGCCAGCAGCTCCGACGGAAGCACAGATACGCAGTATTTT. It is translated as CASSSDGSTDTQYF. The rearrangement uses TRBV7-9 and TRBJ2-3, with D unresolved. Germline V lookup: CDR1 SEHNR, CDR2 FQNEAQ (reference sequence). V shed 4 bases and J shed 0 bases, with 8 bases lying between them. The CDR3 is made up of 14 amino acids.

This clonotype was recorded a few times. The chain uses TRBV7-6 and TRBJ1-5, with D unclear. With 3 bases removed from V and 2 bases from J, the gap between germline ends came to 14 bases. CDR3 size: 16 residues. Germline lookup yields CDR1 SGHVS and CDR2 FNYEAQ. In DNA form, the CDR3 reads TGTGCCAGCAGCTTGACGGGAGCGGGTCGCAATCAGCCCCAGCATTTT. Protein product: CASSLTGAGRNQPQHF.

This clonotype was observed a handful of times. The chain carries TRBV5-5 and TRBJ1-6, with D possibly matching TRBD1 (6 bases). Germline loops: CDR1 SGHKS, CDR2 YYEKEE (reference sequence). V was pared by 1 base and J by 1 base, with 6 bases between. The CDR3 contains 15 residues. CDR3 DNA sequence: TGTGCCAGCAGCTTGACAGGGTCCTATAATTCACCCCTCCACTTT. This gives the protein CASSLTGSYNSPLHF.

This clonotype was picked up a small number of times. DNA of the CDR3: TGTGCCAGCAGTTACTCGAGTACCAGGAGCTCCTACGAGCAGTACGTC. Translated, it gives CASSYSSTRSSYEQYV. This chain joins TRBV6-2 or TRBV6-3 and TRBJ2-7; no clear D gene. Germline CDR1 is MNHEY and CDR2 is SVGEGT. The ends were cut back, 0 bases at V and 0 bases at J, with 12 bases in the middle. The CDR3 is made up of 16 amino acids.

This clonotype was found many times. The chain combines TRBV6-2 or TRBV6-3 with TRBJ2-3, with TRBD2 matching over 8 bases. Germline assignment: CDR1 MNHEY and CDR2 SVGEGT. V dropped 8 bases and J dropped 2; count of bases not matched to a gene: 9. This CDR3 is built from 15 residues. In DNA, the CDR3 is TGTGCCAGCCACCGATCGGGACTAGTCACAGATACGCAGTATTTT. Translation gives CASHRSGLVTDTQYF.

This clonotype was found many times. The genes are TRBV7-9 and TRBJ2-3, with 7 nucleotides matching TRBD2. Germline CDR1 is SEHNR and CDR2 is FQNEAQ (reference sequence). Losses at the gene ends were 5 bases for V and 4 bases for J; bases not matched to a gene: 9. This CDR3 is built from 15 residues. The CDR3 DNA is TGTGCCAGCAGCCACGGAGGGAGGGGATCAGATACGCAGTATTTT. Translating it yields CASSHGGRGSDTQYF.

This chain links TRBV5-1 with TRBJ2-5, with D possibly being TRBD1 or TRBD2 (5 bases each). The V end lost 0 bases, the J end lost 3 bases, and 12 bases lay between the germline ends. The CDR3 sequence is 15 residues long. Germline V gives CDR1 SGHRS, CDR2 YFSETQ. The CDR3 is CASSLGGTSKETQYF. The CDR3 coding sequence is TGCGCCAGCAGCTTGGGAGGGACGTCTAAAGAGACCCAGTACTTC.

This clonotype was seen at least ten times. The chain is built from TRBV5-4 and TRBJ2-1; the D call may be TRBD1 or TRBD2 (6 bases each). Germline-derived CDR1 and CDR2 are SGHNT and YYREEE (reference sequence). Trimming took 9 bases from V and 4 from J, leaving 23 bases between them. CDR3 length equals 16 residues. The CDR3 DNA reads TGTGCCACTAGAGCGTTGGGGGGCCTGGGGTACAATGAGCAGTTCTTC. Its protein product is CATRALGGLGYNEQFF.

The table lists this clonotype with a few counts. The CDR3 here is CSVPNTEAFF. DNA of the CDR3: TGCAGCGTCCCTAACACTGAAGCTTTCTTT. The chain joins TRBV29-1 to TRBJ1-1; no reliable D call. The CDR3 sequence is 10 residues long. CDR1 and CDR2 from the germline V gene are SQVTM and ANQGSEA. Trimming shortened V by 6 bases and J by 2 bases, and 4 bases separated the two germline ends.

The V gene is TRBV20-1, the J gene TRBJ2-1; 10 nucleotides line up with TRBD2. The CDR3 totals 14 residues. Germline V lookup: CDR1 DFQATT, CDR2 SNEGSKA (reference sequence). V gave up 3 bases and J gave up 8 bases; unmatched junction bases: 7. The chain's CDR3 is CSASRLAGEHEQFF. Here the CDR3 DNA reads TGCAGTGCTAGTCGGCTAGCGGGGGAACATGAGCAGTTCTTC.

This clonotype was seen a handful of times. The chain joins TRBV19 to TRBJ1-5, with 11 bases fitting TRBD1. Looked up from germline, CDR1 is LNHDA and CDR2 is SQIVND (reference sequence). V trimming: 0 bases; J trimming: 6 bases; junction bases outside the gene matches: 7. This CDR3 contains 17 residues. CDR3 protein: CASSIDWTGGLGQPQHF. The DNA for the CDR3 is TGTGCCAGTAGTATAGACTGGACAGGGGGCTTAGGTCAGCCCCAGCATTTT.

A few counts support this clonotype. The rearrangement links TRBV7-6 to TRBJ1-6, with D possibly matching TRBD1 (6 bases). The CDR3 spans 18 residues. Germline V gene lookup returns CDR1 SGHVS and CDR2 FNYEAQ. The V end lost 4 bases, the J end lost 0 bases, and 16 bases lay between the germline ends. CDR3 amino acids: CASSSGAKGSSYNSPLHF. Here the CDR3 DNA reads TGTGCCAGCAGCTCAGGGGCGAAGGGGAGCTCCTATAATTCACCCCTCCACTTT.